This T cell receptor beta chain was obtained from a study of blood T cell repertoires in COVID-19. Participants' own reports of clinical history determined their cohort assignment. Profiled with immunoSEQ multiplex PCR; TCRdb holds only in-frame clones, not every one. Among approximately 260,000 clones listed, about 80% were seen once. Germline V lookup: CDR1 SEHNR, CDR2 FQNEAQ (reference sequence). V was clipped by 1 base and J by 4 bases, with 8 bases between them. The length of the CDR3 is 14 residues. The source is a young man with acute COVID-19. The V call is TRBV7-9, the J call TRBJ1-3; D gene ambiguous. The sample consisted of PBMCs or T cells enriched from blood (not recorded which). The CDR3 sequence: CASSLEGSGNTIYF. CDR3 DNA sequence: TGTGCCAGCAGCTTAGAAGGGAGCGGAAACACCATATATTTT.